Listed below are T cell receptor beta chains from one sample, sequenced in a study of T cells in Graves' hyperthyroidism and ophthalmopathy. TCRdb itself ran the multiplex PCR reads through MiXCR, one entry per CDR3 protein. The sample records hundreds of thousands of distinct CDR3 sequences, 15% to 20% being singletons. The specimen sequenced was blood. The origin of the receptors is a woman in her thirties or forties with Graves' ophthalmopathy. The CDR3 runs from the conserved cysteine through the conserved F or W. The D gene is left open where the match is weak. The size of a clone is reported for some rows only, either as once, few or many, or as a class for expanded clones.

TRBV11-2	TRBJ1-5	TRBD1	few	CASSPPPGQGHNQPQHF	TGTGCCAGCAGCCCACCCCCGGGACAGGGGCATAATCAGCCCCAGCATTTT
TRBV20-1	TRBJ2-3	-	many	CSARGPPSTDTQYF	TGCAGTGCCCGGGGACCCCCTAGCACAGATACGCAGTATTTT
TRBV20-1	TRBJ1-6	-	-	CSAEARVYNSPLHF	TGCAGTGCTGAGGCTCGGGTTTATAATTCACCCCTCCACTTT
TRBV4-1	TRBJ2-2	TRBD1	-	CASNFPGQGAKRDTGELFF	TGCGCATCGAACTTCCCAGGACAGGGGGCAAAGAGAGACACCGGGGAGCTGTTTTTT
TRBV29-1	TRBJ2-1	-	many	CSVDKPYYNEQFF	TGCAGCGTTGATAAACCCTACTACAATGAGCAGTTCTTC
TRBV2	TRBJ2-7	-	many	CASRQSGRGYEQYF	TGTGCCAGCAGGCAGTCTGGGAGAGGTTACGAGCAGTACTTC
TRBV9	TRBJ1-3	-	-	CASSVEGSSGNTIYF	TGTGCCAGCAGCGTTGAGGGCAGCTCTGGAAACACCATATATTTT
TRBV6-1	TRBJ1-3	-	-	CASTYRRSSGNTIYF	TGTGCCAGCACCTACCGGCGGAGCTCTGGAAACACCATATATTTT
TRBV20-1	TRBJ2-7	-	many	CSVGGNSYYEQYF	TGCAGTGTCGGGGGCAATAGTTACTACGAGCAGTACTTC
TRBV29-1	TRBJ2-2	TRBD1	many	CSVMSTGSTGELFF	TGCAGCGTGATGTCGACAGGGAGCACCGGGGAGCTGTTTTTT
TRBV5-1	TRBJ1-1	TRBD1	-	CASSLAGTGATEAFF	TGCGCCAGCAGCTTGGCCGGGACAGGGGCCACTGAAGCTTTCTTT
TRBV28	TRBJ2-7	TRBD2	many	CASSLPGVAGVYEQYF	TGTGCCAGCAGTTTACCCGGGGTAGCGGGAGTGTACGAGCAGTACTTC
TRBV6-5	TRBJ2-7	-	-	CASSYSSPRESYEQYF	TGTGCCAGCAGTTATTCTTCTCCTAGAGAGTCCTACGAGCAGTACTTC
TRBV5-1	TRBJ2-7	-	-	CASNQQGDFEQYF	TGCGCCAGCAACCAACAGGGAGACTTCGAGCAGTACTTC
TRBV12-3/TRBV12-4	TRBJ2-3	-	-	CASSLPELDSTVADTQYF	TGTGCCAGCAGTCTTCCCGAACTGGACTCCACTGTTGCGGATACGCAGTATTTT
TRBV12-5	TRBJ2-5	TRBD1	few	CASRRQGVETQYF	TGTGCTTCCCGTCGACAGGGGGTAGAGACCCAGTACTTC
TRBV29-1	TRBJ2-1	-	many	CSVEQSSYNEQFF	TGCAGCGTTGAGCAGAGCTCCTACAATGAGCAGTTCTTC
TRBV5-1	TRBJ1-2	-	-	CASSWDNPNYGYTF	TGCGCCAGCAGCTGGGACAACCCTAACTATGGCTACACCTTC
TRBV6-1	TRBJ2-7	-	many	CASGVAGSYEQYF	TGTGCCAGCGGAGTGGCGGGATCCTACGAGCAGTACTTC
TRBV10-1	TRBJ2-1	TRBD2	many	CASSEGPSGYNEQFF	TGCGCCAGCAGTGAAGGCCCTAGCGGGTACAATGAGCAGTTCTTC
TRBV15	TRBJ2-4	TRBD1	many	CATSNRDRATLAKNIQYF	TGTGCCACCAGCAACCGGGACAGGGCTACGCTAGCCAAAAACATTCAGTACTTC
TRBV12-3/TRBV12-4	TRBJ1-1	-	many	CASSSVSNTEAFF	TGTGCCAGCAGCTCTGTGAGTAACACTGAAGCTTTCTTT
TRBV7-2	TRBJ2-1	-	many	CASSPYSLNEQFF	TGTGCCAGCAGCCCCTATTCCCTCAATGAGCAGTTCTTC
TRBV7-2	TRBJ2-1	-	-	CASRGNHNEQFF	TGTGCCAGCCGGGGGAATCACAATGAGCAGTTCTTC
TRBV7-8	TRBJ2-1	-	few	CASSLGLGDYNEQFF	TGTGCCAGCAGCTTAGGTCTGGGGGACTACAATGAGCAGTTCTTC
TRBV2	TRBJ1-2	TRBD1	many	CASSDYRGHGYTF	TGTGCCAGCAGTGACTACAGGGGGCATGGCTACACCTTC
TRBV5-8	TRBJ2-3	TRBD1	-	CASSLARTGMGQYF	TGTGCCAGCAGCTTGGCAAGGACAGGGATGGGGCAGTATTTT
TRBV7-9	TRBJ2-1	TRBD2	many	CASSPPRLAGVQSSYNEQFF	TGTGCCAGCAGCCCCCCGAGACTAGCGGGAGTTCAAAGCTCCTACAATGAGCAGTTCTTC
TRBV6-1	TRBJ2-1	-	once	CASRGWVGNEQFF	TGTGCCAGCAGGGGGTGGGTGGGCAATGAGCAGTTCTTC
TRBV5-1	TRBJ2-2	-	-	CAQRRGPDTGELFF	TGCGCCCAAAGGCGGGGGCCGGACACCGGGGAGCTGTTTTTT
TRBV10-3	TRBJ2-2	-	-	CAISPGLQTGELFF	TGTGCCATCAGTCCGGGACTCCAAACCGGGGAGCTGTTTTTT
TRBV11-2	TRBJ2-3	-	once	CASSQEVADTQYF	TGTGCCAGCAGCCAAGAGGTGGCGGATACGCAGTATTTT
TRBV29-1	TRBJ2-7	TRBD1	-	CSVVLGQGLREQYF	TGCAGCGTTGTTTTGGGACAGGGGCTTCGCGAGCAGTACTTC
TRBV20-1	TRBJ1-2	TRBD1	few	CSVKDREEYGYTF	TGCAGTGTCAAAGACAGGGAGGAATATGGCTACACCTTC
TRBV5-1	TRBJ2-1	-	-	CASSLEGVEQFF	TGCGCCAGCAGCTTGGAAGGGGTAGAGCAGTTCTTC
TRBV7-2	TRBJ1-6	-	-	CASSLHPTGNLLHF	TGTGCCAGCAGCCTCCACCCGACAGGAAATTTACTCCACTTT
TRBV10-3	TRBJ2-1	-	-	CAISEPGGTRNNEQFF	TGTGCCATCAGTGAGCCGGGTGGGACACGAAACAATGAGCAGTTCTTC
TRBV12-3/TRBV12-4	TRBJ1-1	-	many	CASRQNMNTEAFF	TGTGCCAGCAGGCAGAATATGAACACTGAAGCTTTCTTT
TRBV5-5	TRBJ2-5	TRBD2	many	CASSLRSSGSNRETQYF	TGTGCCAGCAGCTTGAGGAGTAGCGGGAGTAACAGAGAGACCCAGTACTTC
TRBV27	TRBJ2-1	TRBD1	-	CASSVRDSRDEQFF	TGTGCCAGCAGTGTCCGGGACAGCCGGGATGAGCAGTTCTTC
TRBV12-3/TRBV12-4	TRBJ1-5	-	many	CASSLISDSAQHF	TGTGCCAGCAGTTTAATTTCGGATAGCGCCCAGCATTTT
TRBV20-1	TRBJ1-1	-	many	CSASRPFEAFF	TGCAGTGCTAGTAGGCCGTTTGAAGCTTTCTTT
TRBV20-1	TRBJ2-7	TRBD2	-	CSARGQREDNEQYF	TGCAGTGCTAGGGGGCAGCGGGAGGACAACGAGCAGTACTTC
TRBV5-8	TRBJ2-5	TRBD1	many	CASSFNRGRLGETQYF	TGTGCCAGCAGCTTCAACAGGGGGCGACTCGGAGAGACCCAGTACTTC
TRBV11-2	TRBJ2-1	TRBD2	many	CASSLTNVAGGPGNEQFF	TGTGCCAGCAGCTTAACTAACGTTGCGGGAGGGCCGGGCAATGAGCAGTTCTTC
TRBV20-1	TRBJ1-5	TRBD1	few	CSHTGTGDQPQHF	TGCAGCCATACCGGGACAGGAGATCAGCCCCAGCATTTT
TRBV11-2	TRBJ2-5	-	many	CASSLSDHQETQYF	TGTGCCAGCAGCTTATCAGACCACCAAGAGACCCAGTACTTC
TRBV29-1	TRBJ1-4	-	few	CSVEASEKLFF	TGCAGCGTTGAAGCCTCGGAAAAACTGTTTTTT
TRBV19	TRBJ1-5	TRBD1	few	CASSRQGWNQPQHF	TGTGCCAGTAGCCGACAGGGTTGGAATCAGCCCCAGCATTTT
TRBV5-1	TRBJ2-2	-	few	CASSLDGYSGELFF	TGCGCCAGCAGCTTGGACGGCTACTCCGGGGAGCTGTTTTTT
TRBV28	TRBJ1-2	-	few	CASNQGQGSTF	TGTGCCAGCAACCAAGGTCAGGGGAGCACCTTC
TRBV12-3/TRBV12-4	TRBJ2-2	-	-	CASKEGGELFF	TGTGCCAGCAAAGAGGGCGGGGAGCTGTTTTTT
TRBV12-3/TRBV12-4	TRBJ2-1	-	many	CASSSTGQSYNEQFF	TGTGCCAGCAGTTCTACGGGCCAGTCGTACAATGAGCAGTTCTTC
TRBV7-2	TRBJ1-1	TRBD1	-	CASSLRTGYISTEAFF	TGTGCCAGCAGCCTCAGGACAGGTTACATATCCACTGAAGCTTTCTTT
TRBV29-1	TRBJ2-7	-	-	CSVEADSYEQYF	TGCAGCGTCGAGGCTGACAGTTACGAGCAGTACTTC